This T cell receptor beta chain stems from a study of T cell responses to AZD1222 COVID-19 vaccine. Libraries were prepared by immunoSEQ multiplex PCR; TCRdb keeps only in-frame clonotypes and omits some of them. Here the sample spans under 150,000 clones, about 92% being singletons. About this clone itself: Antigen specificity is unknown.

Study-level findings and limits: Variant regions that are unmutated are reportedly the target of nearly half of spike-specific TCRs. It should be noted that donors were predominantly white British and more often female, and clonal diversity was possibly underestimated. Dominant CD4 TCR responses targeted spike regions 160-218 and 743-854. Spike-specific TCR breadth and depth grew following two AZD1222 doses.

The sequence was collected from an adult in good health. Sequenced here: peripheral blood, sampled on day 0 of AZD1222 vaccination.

In nucleotides, the CDR3 is TGCAGCGTTGATGTTTGGGCGACCGGGACAGGGGGTGGCTACACCTTC. Translation gives CSVDVWATGTGGGYTF. The J gene is TRBJ1-2, the V gene TRBV29-1; 11 bases line up with TRBD1. Germline V gene sequence: CDR1 SQVTM, CDR2 ANQGSEA. J was trimmed by 7 bases and V by 3 bases; bases with no gene match: 13. This CDR3 contains 16 residues.